The 18 T cell receptor beta chains below come from one sample, sequenced in a study of T-cell memory formation after mild COVID-19 listed by TCRdb under 2021. Library generation was performed with 5' RACE. Instrument on record: Illumina NovaSeq 6000. TCRdb's own reprocessing of the public reads used fastp at Q25 and MiXCR and kept productive beta chains. Merged by CDR3 protein, the rows form single entries marked with the most common genes and DNA. The sample records fewer than 250,000 distinct CDR3 sequences, roughly 14% of which are singletons. Clones ranked in the top ten supply 2.1% of the sample. The sequenced sample was PBMCs or a T cell subset sorted from them (not recorded which). The origin of the receptors is an adult woman who had mild COVID-19 (a few samples of this study predate the infection). The sample titles of this study are shuffled in the database, so cell type and time point are left out; the donor was told from shared clones.

V usage is TRBV7-2 and J usage is TRBJ1-2; 9 nucleotides match TRBD1. The CDR3 is 14 residues long. Germline values: CDR1 SGHTA, CDR2 FQGNSA. V lost 5 bases and J lost 4; bases outside the gene matches: 5. Written as DNA, the CDR3 is TGTGCCAGCAGCCAGGGACAGGGAAGCTATGGCTACACCTTC. This gives the protein CASSQGQGSYGYTF. The full variable domain, completed using reference TRBV7-2 and TRBJ1-2, is GAGVSQSPSNKVTEKGKDVELRCDPISGHTALYWYRQSLGQGLEFLIYFQGNSAPDKSGLPSDRFSAERTGGSVSTLTIQRTQQEDSAVYLCASSQGQGSYGYTFGSGTRLTVV.

This clonotype occurred many times. The rearrangement links TRBV12-3 or TRBV12-4 to TRBJ1-4; D gene unclear. This CDR3 has 14 amino acids. V was cut by 8 bases and J by 3 bases, with 13 bases left in between. The chain's CDR3 is CASGTTIANEKLFF. DNA of the CDR3: TGTGCCAGCGGAACGACAATAGCTAATGAAAAACTGTTTTTT.

The V call is TRBV5-4, the J call TRBJ2-1; D may be TRBD1 (8 bases). Trimming removed 4 bases from V and 11 bases from J, with 19 bases in between. CDR1 and CDR2 (germline): SGHNT, YYREEE (reference sequence). This CDR3 is built from 14 residues. The CDR3 nucleotides are TGTGCCAGCAGCGAAGACAGGGGAGGGCGAAAGCAGTTCTTC. Protein product: CASSEDRGGRKQFF.

This clonotype was counted ten times or more. The chain couples TRBV5-1 to TRBJ2-2; 12 nucleotides align to TRBD1. Germline V gene lookup returns CDR1 SGHRS and CDR2 YFSETQ. V was clipped by 3 bases and J by 4 bases; unmatched bases: 13. The CDR3 contains 19 residues. DNA for the CDR3: TGCGCCAGCAGCTCGAGCCCTCCGGGACAGGGGGCGTTCACCGGGGAGCTGTTTTTT. This gives the protein CASSSSPPGQGAFTGELFF.

This chain joins TRBV3-1 and TRBJ2-1; TRBD1 might be the D (5 bases). The CDR3 is 14 residues long. Germline V gene sequence: CDR1 LGHDT, CDR2 YNNKEL (reference sequence). Trimming shortened V by 2 bases and J by 5 bases, and 10 bases separated the two germline ends. The CDR3 reads CASSQNLGDNEQFF. CDR3 sequence (DNA): TGTGCCAGCAGCCAAAATTTAGGGGACAATGAGCAGTTCTTC.

This clonotype was detected only a few times. The rearrangement joins TRBV6-5 to TRBJ1-1; D possibly corresponds to TRBD1 (6 bases). Germline-derived CDR1 and CDR2 are MNHEY and SVGAGI. The CDR3 contains 17 residues. V lost 5 bases to trimming and J lost 0 bases, with 19 bases between them. CDR3 sequence (DNA): TGTGCCAGCAGTACCCAGGGGACCCCTTGGGTGAACACTGAAGCTTTCTTT. Its translation is CASSTQGTPWVNTEAFF.

The V and J genes are TRBV6-5 and TRBJ2-7; TRBD2 aligns across 9 bases. Germline CDR1 is MNHEY and CDR2 is SVGAGI. This CDR3 comprises 15 residues. J was trimmed by 2 bases and V by 5 bases; bases with no gene match: 7. The CDR3 DNA follows: TGTGCCAGCAGTACGACTAGCGGAGGGACCTACGAGCAGTACTTC. Translation: CASSTTSGGTYEQYF.

This clonotype was counted only a few times. The chain joins TRBV9 to TRBJ1-4, with a weak D call TRBD1 (5 bases). V dropped 0 bases and J dropped 8 bases, with 11 bases sitting between them. This CDR3 spans 14 amino acids. Germline CDR1 SGDLS, CDR2 YYNGEE. CDR3 loop: CASSVGQYGEKLFF. The CDR3 coding sequence is TGTGCCAGCAGCGTAGGACAGTACGGAGAAAAACTGTTTTTT.

This clonotype was seen more than once but under ten times. J is TRBJ2-1 and V is TRBV5-6, with 8 bases identical to TRBD2. The CDR3 runs to 15 residues. Looked up from germline, CDR1 is SGHDT and CDR2 is YYEEEE. Trimming removed 1 base from V and 9 bases from J; junction bases left unmatched: 9. As DNA, the CDR3 is TGTGCCAGCAGCTTGTGGGGACTAGTTTTAAGTGAGCAGTTCTTC. Translating it yields CASSLWGLVLSEQFF.

The gene calls are TRBV29-1 and TRBJ2-2; possible D gene TRBD1, 5 bases. V dropped 2 bases and J dropped 5 bases, with 12 bases sitting between them. CDR3 length: 14 amino acids. Germline V gene sequence: CDR1 SQVTM, CDR2 ANQGSEA. The CDR3 sequence is CSVELGVRTGELFF. The CDR3 DNA follows: TGCAGCGTTGAACTAGGGGTGAGGACCGGGGAGCTGTTTTTT.

This clonotype was counted a few times. This CDR3 is CASSSYLSSGELFF. CDR3 sequence (DNA): TGCGCCAGCAGCTCGTACCTGAGCTCCGGGGAGCTGTTTTTT. The rearrangement uses TRBV5-1 and TRBJ2-2; D remains ambiguous. CDR3 length equals 14 residues. V dropped 3 bases and J dropped 6 bases, with 12 bases sitting between them. Germline lookup yields CDR1 SGHRS and CDR2 YFSETQ. Full variable domain (missing parts from reference TRBV5-1 and TRBJ2-2): KAGVTQTPRYLIKTRGQQVTLSCSPISGHRSVSWYQQTPGQGLQFLFEYFSETQRNKGNFPGRFSGRQFSNSRSEMNVSTLELGDSALYLCASSSYLSSGELFFGEGSRLTVL.

This clonotype was counted only a few times. This sequence joins TRBV2 and TRBJ2-3, with TRBD2 identical over 10 bases. V shed 6 bases, J shed 3 bases, and the junction held 12 bases outside the gene matches. Germline CDR1 and CDR2: SNHLY and FYNNEI. The CDR3 spans 17 residues. The CDR3 nucleotides are TGTGCCAGCAGCAATAGCGGGGGGCCCCTCGGGACAGATACGCAGTATTTT. Encoded protein: CASSNSGGPLGTDTQYF.

In this sample, this clonotype turned up many times. V and J are TRBV29-1 and TRBJ2-1; 10 bases map to TRBD1. The J segment lost 1 base and the V segment lost 0 bases, leaving 18 bases of the junction unmatched. CDR3 length: 21 amino acids. The germline CDR1 and CDR2 sequences are SQVTM and ANQGSEA. For the CDR3, the DNA is TGCAGCGTTGAAGATGGTCCCGGGACAGGGGTCGGACTAGCTTCCTACAATGAGCAGTTCTTC. Its translation: CSVEDGPGTGVGLASYNEQFF.

This clonotype was counted only a few times. An end of the junction differs from the germline gene, which may be a read error. Written as DNA, the CDR3 is TGCAGTGCGAGAGTAGGGTCTGGAAACACCATATATTTT. As protein: CSARVGSGNTIYF. The chain recombines TRBV20-1 with TRBJ1-3; the D is unclear. Per germline, CDR1 DFQATT and CDR2 SNEGSKA (reference sequence). The CDR3 totals 13 residues.

This clonotype was observed a handful of times. The rearrangement links TRBV2 to TRBJ1-6, with D unclear. CDR1 is SNHLY, CDR2 FYNNEI, per germline. Trimming removed 3 bases from V and 14 bases from J, with 11 bases in between. This CDR3 spans 12 amino acids. The DNA for the CDR3 is TGTGCCAGCAGTGAGGGTTCCCTCACCCTCCACTTT. This translates into CASSEGSLTLHF.

The table lists this clonotype with many counts. The V call is TRBV6-2 or TRBV6-3, the J call TRBJ2-7, with D perhaps matching TRBD1 (6 bases). Trimming took off 6 bases at V and 3 bases at J, with 9 bases between the two ends. In germline, CDR1 is MNHEY, CDR2 SVGEGT. The CDR3 is 12 amino acids. The CDR3: CASSSRGYEQYF. CDR3 DNA: TGTGCCAGCAGCTCCAGGGGCTACGAGCAGTACTTC.

The V gene is TRBV6-1, the J gene TRBJ1-2, with D possibly matching TRBD1 (5 bases). Per the germline V gene, CDR1 is MNHNS and CDR2 is SASEGT. The CDR3 extends over 13 amino acids. Trimming left V 11 bases short and J 2 bases short, with 15 bases between. In nucleotides, the CDR3 is TGTGCCGGGAGGGACCCCGGGAACTATGGCTACACCTTC. Its translation: CAGRDPGNYGYTF.

The chain recombines TRBV7-9 with TRBJ2-3, with D perhaps TRBD2 (5 bases). V dropped 5 bases and J dropped 2 bases, with 14 bases sitting between them. CDR3 length: 15 amino acids. Germline V gene lookup returns CDR1 SEHNR and CDR2 FQNEAQ (reference sequence). The CDR3 spells CASSPARTLTDTQYF. The DNA for the CDR3 is TGTGCCAGCAGCCCAGCCAGGACTCTCACAGATACGCAGTATTTT. The whole variable domain, filled in from reference TRBV7-9 and TRBJ2-3, reads DTGVSQNPRHKITKRGQNVTFRCDPISEHNRLYWYRQTLGQGPEFLTYFQNEAQLEKSRLLSDRFSAERPKGSFSTLEIQRTEQGDSAMYLCASSPARTLTDTQYFGPGTRLTVL.